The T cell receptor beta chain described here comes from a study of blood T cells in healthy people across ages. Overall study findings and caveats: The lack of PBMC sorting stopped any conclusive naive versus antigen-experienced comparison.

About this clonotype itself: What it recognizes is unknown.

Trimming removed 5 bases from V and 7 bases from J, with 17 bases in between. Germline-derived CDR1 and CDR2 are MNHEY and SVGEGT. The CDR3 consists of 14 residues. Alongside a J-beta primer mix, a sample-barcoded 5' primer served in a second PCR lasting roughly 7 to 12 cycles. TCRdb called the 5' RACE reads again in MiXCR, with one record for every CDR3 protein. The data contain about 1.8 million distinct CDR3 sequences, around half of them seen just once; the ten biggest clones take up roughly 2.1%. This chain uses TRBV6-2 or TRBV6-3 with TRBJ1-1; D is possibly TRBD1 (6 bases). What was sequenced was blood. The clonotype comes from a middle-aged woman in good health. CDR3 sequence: CASSVLGGSSEAFF. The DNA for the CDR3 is TGTGCCAGCAGTGTCCTCGGGGGCTCAAGTGAAGCTTTCTTT.